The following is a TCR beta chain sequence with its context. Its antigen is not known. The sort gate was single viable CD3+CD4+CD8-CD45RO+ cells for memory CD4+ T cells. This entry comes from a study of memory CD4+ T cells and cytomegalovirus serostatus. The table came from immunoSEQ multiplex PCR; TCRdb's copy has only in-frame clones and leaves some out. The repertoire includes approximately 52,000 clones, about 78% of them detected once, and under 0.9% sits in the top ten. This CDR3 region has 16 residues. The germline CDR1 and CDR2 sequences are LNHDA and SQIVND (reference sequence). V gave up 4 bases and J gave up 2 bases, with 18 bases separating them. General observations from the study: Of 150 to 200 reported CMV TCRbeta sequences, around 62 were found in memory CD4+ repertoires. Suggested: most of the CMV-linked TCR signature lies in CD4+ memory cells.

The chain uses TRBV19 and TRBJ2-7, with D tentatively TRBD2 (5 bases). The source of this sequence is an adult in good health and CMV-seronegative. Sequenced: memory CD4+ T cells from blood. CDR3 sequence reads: CASSKWTGVGTYEQYF. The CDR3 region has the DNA TGTGCCAGTAGTAAATGGACTGGAGTAGGGACCTACGAGCAGTACTTC.